Below are 3 T cell receptor beta chains sequenced from a single sample in a study of OX40 agonist ivuxolimab in advanced cancers. The assay was immunoSEQ multiplex PCR, and TCRdb's table has in-frame clones only and misses some. The sample lists some 80,000 clones; about 88% were seen once. The sample consisted of CD4+ or CD8+ T cells sorted from blood, taken in a trial of the OX40 agonist ivuxolimab. The receptors stem from an adult with an advanced solid tumor such as melanoma, head and neck, liver or kidney cancer.

This sequence joins TRBV6-4 and TRBJ1-3; D uncertain. The V gene lost 3 bases and the J gene lost 0 bases, with 9 bases spanning the gap. Germline loops: CDR1 MRHNA, CDR2 SNTAGT. CDR3 length: 15 residues. CDR3 in amino acids: CASSEGRDSGNTIYF. CDR3 DNA: TGTGCCAGCAGTGAGGGAAGGGACTCTGGAAACACCATATATTTT.

The chain joins TRBV6-1 to TRBJ1-2; weak D call: TRBD1 (6 bases). CDR1 is MNHNS, CDR2 SASEGT, per germline. This CDR3 is 15 amino acids long. With 4 bases removed from V and 8 bases from J, the gap between germline ends came to 20 bases. CDR3 DNA sequence: TGTGCCAGCAGTGGATATGCAGGGGAACTCGGCGGCTACACCTTC. Its protein product is CASSGYAGELGGYTF.

The rearrangement links TRBV4-1 to TRBJ2-1, with 9 bases identical to TRBD2. The trim removed 0 bases at V and 9 bases at J, leaving 9 bases unmatched. The CDR3 extends over 16 amino acids. Germline V gene data show CDR1 as MGHRA and CDR2 as YSYEKL. The CDR3 region is CASSQDAVAGVGEQFF. For the CDR3, the DNA is TGCGCCAGCAGCCAAGATGCGGTAGCGGGAGTGGGTGAGCAGTTCTTC.